A selection of T cell receptor beta chains follows, all from one sample in a study of T-cell reconstitution after alpha-beta-depleted transplantation in children. TCRdb redid the calling of the PCR reads with MiXCR, one entry per CDR3 protein. The sample yields around 450,000 distinct CDR3 sequences, around 46% seen once. Sequenced here: PBMCs, sampled before TCRalphabeta/CD19-depleted stem cell transplant. These receptors all stem from a girl aged 2-10 years with aplastic anemia, due to receive a stem cell transplant. The conserved cysteine and the conserved F or W are not part of the CDR3 here. Fields, in order: J gene, CDR3 length, V gene, CDR3 protein.

j_call: TRBJ2-5
cdr3_length: 9
v_call: TRBV20-1
cdr3_aa: SASGRETQY

j_call: TRBJ2-3
cdr3_length: 12
v_call: TRBV20-1
cdr3_aa: SARDQGRTDTQY

j_call: TRBJ1-2
cdr3_length: 13
v_call: TRBV6-5
cdr3_aa: ASSYGAGANYGYT

j_call: TRBJ2-5
cdr3_length: 10
v_call: TRBV20-1
cdr3_aa: SARPDRETQY

j_call: TRBJ1-1
cdr3_length: 12
v_call: TRBV5-5
cdr3_aa: ASSFHTGGTEAF

j_call: TRBJ2-3
cdr3_length: 12
v_call: TRBV10-2
cdr3_aa: ASYSGRMGLPQY

j_call: TRBJ2-3
cdr3_length: 11
v_call: TRBV29-1
cdr3_aa: SVEAPATDTQY

j_call: TRBJ2-3
cdr3_length: 14
v_call: TRBV7-2
cdr3_aa: ASSEYLRQVTDTQY

j_call: TRBJ2-5
cdr3_length: 10
v_call: TRBV11-2
cdr3_aa: ASSLGTGTVN

j_call: TRBJ2-2
cdr3_length: 13
v_call: TRBV7-2
cdr3_aa: ASSLPGTWYGELF

j_call: TRBJ2-1
cdr3_length: 13
v_call: TRBV15
cdr3_aa: ATSSHRGLGNEQF

j_call: TRBJ2-7
cdr3_length: 11
v_call: TRBV29-1
cdr3_aa: SVGGRDVYEQY

j_call: TRBJ2-7
cdr3_length: 13
v_call: TRBV5-1
cdr3_aa: ASSLGDRGLREQY

j_call: TRBJ2-7
cdr3_length: 12
v_call: TRBV7-9
cdr3_aa: ASNVGGLGNEQY

j_call: TRBJ1-5
cdr3_length: 13
v_call: TRBV20-1
cdr3_aa: SASVGQGADQPQH

j_call: TRBJ1-2
cdr3_length: 12
v_call: TRBV12-3/TRBV12-4
cdr3_aa: ASSPLGQGYGYT

j_call: TRBJ1-5
cdr3_length: 11
v_call: TRBV20-1
cdr3_aa: SADRGPQEPQH

j_call: TRBJ1-2
cdr3_length: 10
v_call: TRBV29-1
cdr3_aa: SVDDRGRGYT

j_call: TRBJ2-3
cdr3_length: 11
v_call: TRBV24-1
cdr3_aa: ATSEDGLDTQY

j_call: TRBJ1-5
cdr3_length: 12
v_call: TRBV29-1
cdr3_aa: SVTGTGSNQPQH

j_call: TRBJ1-2
cdr3_length: 12
v_call: TRBV28
cdr3_aa: ASRPGGAGYGYT

j_call: TRBJ2-5
cdr3_length: 12
v_call: TRBV28
cdr3_aa: ASSSPGFQETQY

j_call: TRBJ2-3
cdr3_length: 10
v_call: TRBV7-2
cdr3_aa: ASSLYTDTQY

j_call: TRBJ2-5
cdr3_length: 12
v_call: TRBV6-5
cdr3_aa: ASSYRGDQETQY

j_call: TRBJ2-1
cdr3_length: 15
v_call: TRBV20-1
cdr3_aa: SARVTSGGPRSNEQF

j_call: TRBJ2-7
cdr3_length: 12
v_call: TRBV13
cdr3_aa: ASSLVSGYDEQY

j_call: TRBJ2-2
cdr3_length: 13
v_call: TRBV20-1
cdr3_aa: SARVAGPNTGELF

j_call: TRBJ2-1
cdr3_length: 13
v_call: TRBV20-1
cdr3_aa: SASGGTSGSNEQF

j_call: TRBJ2-7
cdr3_length: 11
v_call: TRBV20-1
cdr3_aa: SAAAGGPHEQY

j_call: TRBJ1-1
cdr3_length: 15
v_call: TRBV5-1
cdr3_aa: ASGIGSGPKLNTEAF

j_call: TRBJ2-2
cdr3_length: 13
v_call: TRBV29-1
cdr3_aa: SARDYAINTGELF

j_call: TRBJ2-2
cdr3_length: 16
v_call: TRBV4-1
cdr3_aa: ASSQAGQGLANTGELF

j_call: TRBJ2-2
cdr3_length: 13
v_call: TRBV5-1
cdr3_aa: ASSPGVVGAGELF

j_call: TRBJ2-1
cdr3_length: 13
v_call: TRBV7-2
cdr3_aa: ASRRLAGSYNEQF

j_call: TRBJ2-7
cdr3_length: 12
v_call: TRBV18
cdr3_aa: ASSPQGRINEQY